These 18 T cell receptor beta chains share one sample of origin, sequenced in a study of blood T cell repertoires in COVID-19. Assay used: immunoSEQ multiplex PCR; TCRdb lists only in-frame clones, some missing. This sample yields over 70,000 clones, of which under 95% are seen a single time; under 2.5% belongs to the top ten. Source material: peripheral blood. Receptor source: a human donor with active COVID-19. The donor label of this sample is uncertain.

The rearrangement uses TRBV5-1 and TRBJ2-7; 9 bases map to TRBD1. The CDR3 contains 14 residues. The ends lost 4 bases at V and 1 base at J; junction bases unmatched: 3. Germline lookup yields CDR1 SGHRS and CDR2 YFSETQ. The CDR3 DNA reads as TGCGCCAGCAGCCGACAGGGGGTTTCCTACGAGCAGTACTTC. The encoded protein is CASSRQGVSYEQYF.

The rearrangement joins TRBV28 to TRBJ1-1; 8 bases align to TRBD1. The CDR3 length is 17 residues. Germline V gene sequence: CDR1 MDHEN, CDR2 SYDVKM. With 3 bases clipped from V and 1 base from J, the junction kept 10 bases outside the gene matches. The CDR3 DNA follows: TGTGCCAGCAGTTTGGACAGGGCCCTCGGCCCGAACACTGAAGCTTTCTTT. It translates to CASSLDRALGPNTEAFF.

This chain joins TRBV7-2 and TRBJ2-5, with D maybe TRBD1 (6 bases). Trimming took 5 bases from V and 1 from J, leaving 11 bases between them. Looked up from germline, CDR1 is SGHTA and CDR2 is FQGNSA. The CDR3 totals 14 residues. The CDR3 nucleotides read TGTGCCAGCAGCCTCCGCAGGGGCCAAGAGACCCAGTACTTC. This encodes CASSLRRGQETQYF.

The chain couples TRBV9 to TRBJ2-1; possible D gene TRBD2, 6 bases. V lost 3 bases and J lost 4, with 17 bases in between. The CDR3 contains 16 residues. The germline gives CDR1 SGDLS, CDR2 YYNGEE. CDR3 sequence reads: CASSDRSRRGYNEQFF. In DNA, the CDR3 is TGTGCCAGCAGCGACCGTTCCCGGCGGGGTTACAATGAGCAGTTCTTC.

This sequence joins TRBV12-3 or TRBV12-4 and TRBJ2-2; TRBD1 is a possible D gene (5 bases). This CDR3 comprises 13 residues. The germline V and J ends were trimmed by 6 bases and 5 bases, with 10 bases remaining between them. CDR3 loop: CASSQQVTGELFF. The CDR3 coding sequence is TGTGCCAGCAGCCAACAGGTGACCGGGGAGCTGTTTTTT.

CDR3 nucleotides: TGTGCCAGCAGTCTCCCGGAGTCCTACAATGAGCAGTTCTTC. Translated, it gives CASSLPESYNEQFF. V gene TRBV28 combines with J gene TRBJ2-1; D call uncertain. The V gene's germline CDR1 is MDHEN and CDR2 SYDVKM. V lost 5 bases, J lost 1 base, and 9 bases lay in between. This CDR3 contains 14 residues.

The genes are TRBV28 and TRBJ1-4; no clear D gene. This CDR3 comprises 15 residues. Trimming pared 2 bases from V and 12 bases from J, leaving 19 bases between. Germline V gene lookup returns CDR1 MDHEN and CDR2 SYDVKM. The CDR3 region is CASSLRAAPGSELFF. The CDR3 nucleotides read TGTGCCAGCAGTTTACGGGCCGCTCCGGGATCCGAACTGTTTTTT.

CDR3 nucleotides: TGCGCCAGCAGCTTGGCGGGGGGTGACAATGAGCAGTTCTTC. Translated, it gives CASSLAGGDNEQFF. This chain uses TRBV5-1 with TRBJ2-1, with 7 positions matching TRBD2. Germline values: CDR1 SGHRS, CDR2 YFSETQ. The length of the CDR3 is 14 residues. Trimming took 0 bases from V and 5 from J; bases not matched to a gene: 2.

V usage is TRBV28 and J usage is TRBJ1-5; D is possibly TRBD1 (6 bases). The germline V and J ends were trimmed by 3 bases and 1 base, with 16 bases remaining between them. The length of the CDR3 is 17 residues. From germline, CDR1 is MDHEN and CDR2 SYDVKM. CDR3 DNA sequence: TGTGCCAGCAGTTTTTTAACTGGGACACCAAGCAATCAGCCCCAGCATTTT. Protein sequence: CASSFLTGTPSNQPQHF.

This sequence joins TRBV4-1 and TRBJ2-7, with D possibly being TRBD1 (5 bases). Germline V lookup: CDR1 MGHRA, CDR2 YSYEKL. The ends were cut back, 0 bases at V and 1 base at J, with 13 bases in the middle. The CDR3 loop spans 16 amino acids. Here the CDR3 DNA reads TGCGCCAGCAGCCAAGAGGGCAGGGATGGGTCCTACGAGCAGTACTTC. Protein: CASSQEGRDGSYEQYF.

The chain combines TRBV9 with TRBJ2-5, with a possible D match to TRBD1 (8 bases). CDR1 SGDLS and CDR2 YYNGEE come from the germline V gene. The CDR3 loop spans 16 amino acids. Trimming pared 5 bases from V and 4 bases from J, leaving 21 bases between. Here the CDR3 DNA reads TGTGCCAGCAGTGCCCCTACAGGGGGGGGCCGAGAGACCCAGTACTTC. Translation gives CASSAPTGGGRETQYF.

V is TRBV27 and J is TRBJ1-6, with D possibly matching TRBD1 (5 bases). The CDR3 extends over 17 amino acids. Trimming removed 3 bases at V and 5 bases at J, with 17 bases between. CDR1 MNHEY and CDR2 SMNVEV come from the germline V gene (reference sequence). The CDR3 region is CASSFFTGPANNSPLHF. The CDR3 DNA sequence: TGTGCCAGCAGTTTCTTTACAGGTCCGGCAAATAATTCACCCCTCCACTTT.

The chain has TRBV7-2 and TRBJ2-3; D perhaps matches TRBD2 (6 bases). CDR1 is SGHTA, CDR2 FQGNSA, per germline. Trimming cost V 5 bases and J 0 bases, with 12 bases left between them. There are 15 residues in the CDR3. This CDR3 reads CASSLNGGSTDTQYF. CDR3 coding DNA: TGTGCCAGCAGCCTCAATGGGGGGAGCACAGATACGCAGTATTTT.

About this clone itself: The junction differs from germline at one of its ends, possibly a read error. V and J are TRBV7-7 and TRBJ2-1, with 8 bases that match TRBD2. The CDR3 has 16 amino acids. CDR1 and CDR2 from the germline V gene are SSHAT and FNYEAQ (reference sequence). The CDR3 spells CASSSLADQRYNEQFF. The CDR3 DNA reads as TGTGCTAGCAGCTCACTAGCGGACCAACGTTACAATGAGCAGTTCTTC.

J is TRBJ1-1 and V is TRBV27; possible D gene TRBD1, 6 bases. This CDR3 region has 13 residues. The V end lost 3 bases, the J end lost 8 bases, and 13 bases lay between the germline ends. Germline V gives CDR1 MNHEY, CDR2 SMNVEV (reference sequence). CDR3 DNA sequence: TGTGCCAGCAGTTTCTTTTCCGACAGGGAAGCTTTCTTT. Protein product: CASSFFSDREAFF.

The chain is built from TRBV24-1 and TRBJ1-1; tentative D call: TRBD1 (5 bases). V lost 3 bases and J 10 bases, leaving 11 bases between the germline ends. In germline, CDR1 is KGHDR, CDR2 SFDVKD. The CDR3 covers 12 residues. The CDR3 DNA reads TGTGCCACCAGTGATGAAGGGGATAGAGCTTTCTTT. This codes for CATSDEGDRAFF.

The V call is TRBV14, the J call TRBJ2-7, with D maybe TRBD2 (6 bases). The germline V gene has CDR1 SGHDN and CDR2 FVKESK. The CDR3 consists of 15 residues. The V gene lost 2 bases and the J gene lost 0 bases, with 11 bases spanning the gap. CDR3 sequence: CASSQMGLSSYEQYF. The CDR3 nucleotides are TGTGCCAGCAGCCAAATGGGACTCAGCTCCTACGAGCAGTACTTC.

This chain links TRBV7-3 with TRBJ1-1, with D tentatively TRBD1 (5 bases). CDR3 length equals 14 residues. The V gene lost 3 bases and the J gene lost 6 bases, with 14 bases spanning the gap. Germline-derived CDR1 and CDR2 are SGHTA and FQGTGA. CDR3 DNA sequence: TGTGCCAGCAGCTTGACAGCCGTAGGCGCTGAAGCTTTCTTT. Its translation is CASSLTAVGAEAFF.